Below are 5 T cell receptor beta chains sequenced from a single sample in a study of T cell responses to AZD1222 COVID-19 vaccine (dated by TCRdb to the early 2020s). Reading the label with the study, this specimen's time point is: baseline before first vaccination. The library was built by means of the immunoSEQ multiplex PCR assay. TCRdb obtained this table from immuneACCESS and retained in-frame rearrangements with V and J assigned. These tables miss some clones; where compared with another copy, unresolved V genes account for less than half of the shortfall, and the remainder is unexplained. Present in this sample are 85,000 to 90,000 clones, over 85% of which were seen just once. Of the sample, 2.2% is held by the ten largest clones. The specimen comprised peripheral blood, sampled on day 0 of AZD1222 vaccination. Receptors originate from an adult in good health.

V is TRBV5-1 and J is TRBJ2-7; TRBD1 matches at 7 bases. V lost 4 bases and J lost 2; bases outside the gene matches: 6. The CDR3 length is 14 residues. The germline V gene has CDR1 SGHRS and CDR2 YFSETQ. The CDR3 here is CASSLGQPAYEQYF. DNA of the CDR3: TGCGCCAGCAGCCTGGGACAGCCAGCCTACGAGCAGTACTTC.

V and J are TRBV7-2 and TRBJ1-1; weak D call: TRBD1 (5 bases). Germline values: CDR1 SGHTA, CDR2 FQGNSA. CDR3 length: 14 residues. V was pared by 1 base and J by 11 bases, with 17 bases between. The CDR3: CASSLGGLGRSAFF. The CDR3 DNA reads TGTGCCAGCAGCTTAGGGGGACTGGGCCGGTCCGCTTTCTTT.

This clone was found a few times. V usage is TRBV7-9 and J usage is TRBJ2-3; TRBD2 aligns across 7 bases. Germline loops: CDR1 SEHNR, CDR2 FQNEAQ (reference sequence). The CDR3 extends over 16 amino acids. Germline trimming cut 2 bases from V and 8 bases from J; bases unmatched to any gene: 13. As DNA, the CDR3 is TGTGCCAGCAGCTTACCTAGCGGCACCACCTCTGGTACGCAGTATTTT. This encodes CASSLPSGTTSGTQYF.

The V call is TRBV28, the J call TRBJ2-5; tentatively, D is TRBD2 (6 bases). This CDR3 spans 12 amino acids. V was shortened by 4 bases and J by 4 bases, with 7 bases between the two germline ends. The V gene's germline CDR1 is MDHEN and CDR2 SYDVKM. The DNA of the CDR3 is TGTGCCAGCAGTTCTAGCGCAGAGACCCAGTACTTC. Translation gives CASSSSAETQYF.

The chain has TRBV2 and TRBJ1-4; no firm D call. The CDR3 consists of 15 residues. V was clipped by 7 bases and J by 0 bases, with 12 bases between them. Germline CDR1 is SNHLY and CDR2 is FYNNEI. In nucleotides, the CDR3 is TGTGCCAGCAAGATGATGGTCTCAACTAATGAAAAACTGTTTTTT. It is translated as CASKMMVSTNEKLFF.